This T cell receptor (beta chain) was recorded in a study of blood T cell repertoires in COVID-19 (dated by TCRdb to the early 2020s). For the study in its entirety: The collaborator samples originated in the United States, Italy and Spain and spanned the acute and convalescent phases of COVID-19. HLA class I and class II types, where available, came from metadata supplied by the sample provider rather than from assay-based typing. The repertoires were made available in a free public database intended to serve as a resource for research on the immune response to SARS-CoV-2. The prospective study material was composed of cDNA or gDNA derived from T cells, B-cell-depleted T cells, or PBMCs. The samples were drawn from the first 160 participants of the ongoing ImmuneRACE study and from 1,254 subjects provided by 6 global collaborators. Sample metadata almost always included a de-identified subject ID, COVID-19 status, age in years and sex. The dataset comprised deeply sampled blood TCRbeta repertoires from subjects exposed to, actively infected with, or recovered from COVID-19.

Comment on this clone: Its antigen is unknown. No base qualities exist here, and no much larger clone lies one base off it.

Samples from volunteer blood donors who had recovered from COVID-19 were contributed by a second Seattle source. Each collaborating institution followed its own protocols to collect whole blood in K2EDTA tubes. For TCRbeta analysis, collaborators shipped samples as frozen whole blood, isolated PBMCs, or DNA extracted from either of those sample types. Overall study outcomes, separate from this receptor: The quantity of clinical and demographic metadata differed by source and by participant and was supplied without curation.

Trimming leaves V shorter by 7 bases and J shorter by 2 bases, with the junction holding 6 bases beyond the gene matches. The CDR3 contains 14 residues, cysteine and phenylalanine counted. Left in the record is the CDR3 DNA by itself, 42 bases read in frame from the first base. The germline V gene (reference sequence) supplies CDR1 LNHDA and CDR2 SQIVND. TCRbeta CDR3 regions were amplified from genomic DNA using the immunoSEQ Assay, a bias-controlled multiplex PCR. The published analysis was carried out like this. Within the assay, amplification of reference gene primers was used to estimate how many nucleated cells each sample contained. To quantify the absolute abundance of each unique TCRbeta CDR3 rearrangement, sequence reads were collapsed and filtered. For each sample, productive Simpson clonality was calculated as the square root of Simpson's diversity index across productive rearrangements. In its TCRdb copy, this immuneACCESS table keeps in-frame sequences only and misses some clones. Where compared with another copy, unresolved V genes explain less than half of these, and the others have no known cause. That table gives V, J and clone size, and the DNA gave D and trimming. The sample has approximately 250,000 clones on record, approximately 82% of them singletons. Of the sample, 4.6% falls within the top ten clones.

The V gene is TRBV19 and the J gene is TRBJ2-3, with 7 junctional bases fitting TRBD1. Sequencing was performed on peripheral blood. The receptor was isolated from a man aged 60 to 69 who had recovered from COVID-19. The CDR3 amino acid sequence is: CASKTTGTTDTQYF. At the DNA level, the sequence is TGTGCCAGTAAGACGACAGGGACCACAGATACGCAGTATTTT.